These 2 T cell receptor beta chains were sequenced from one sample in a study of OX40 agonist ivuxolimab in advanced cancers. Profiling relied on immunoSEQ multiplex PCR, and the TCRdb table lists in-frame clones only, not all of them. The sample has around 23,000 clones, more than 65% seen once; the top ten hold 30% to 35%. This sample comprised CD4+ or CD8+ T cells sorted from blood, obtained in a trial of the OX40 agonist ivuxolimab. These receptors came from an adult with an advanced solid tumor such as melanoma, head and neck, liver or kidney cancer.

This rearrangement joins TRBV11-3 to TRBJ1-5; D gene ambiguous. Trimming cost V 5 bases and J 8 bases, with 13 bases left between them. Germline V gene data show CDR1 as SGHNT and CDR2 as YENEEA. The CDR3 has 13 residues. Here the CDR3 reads CASSLRRDEPQHF. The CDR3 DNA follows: TGTGCCAGCAGCCTGCGAAGGGATGAGCCCCAGCATTTT.

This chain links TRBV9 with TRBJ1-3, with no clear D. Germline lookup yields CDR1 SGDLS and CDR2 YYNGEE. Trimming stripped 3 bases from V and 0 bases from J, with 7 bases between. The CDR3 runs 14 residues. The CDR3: CASSEGDSGNTIYF. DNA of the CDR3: TGTGCCAGCAGCGAAGGAGACTCTGGAAACACCATATATTTT.